The 31 T cell receptor beta chains reported below all come from one sample, sequenced in a study of T cell responses to AZD1222 COVID-19 vaccine. Produced via immunoSEQ multiplex PCR; TCRdb's table is partial and in-frame only. The data contain 160,000 or so clones, 70% to 90% of them seen just once; the ten biggest clones take up around 4.5%. Sequenced here: peripheral blood, sampled 28 days after the second AZD1222 dose. Receptors originate from an adult who received the AZD1222 COVID-19 vaccine.

The rearrangement uses TRBV10-3 and TRBJ2-1; D call uncertain. The CDR3 has 11 residues. Trimming shortened V by 3 bases and J by 10 bases, and 7 bases separated the two germline ends. The germline V gene encodes CDR1 ENHRY and CDR2 SYGVKD. The CDR3 spells CAISDPQEQFF. CDR3 sequence (DNA): TGTGCCATCAGTGACCCACAGGAGCAGTTCTTC.

This clone was seen a single time. V gene TRBV7-2 combines with J gene TRBJ2-7, with a possible D match to TRBD2 (5 bases). The CDR3 covers 16 residues. Germline V gene sequence: CDR1 SGHTA, CDR2 FQGNSA. V lost 1 base and J 5 bases, leaving 18 bases between the germline ends. CDR3 sequence (DNA): TGTGCCAGCAGCTTAGGAGGGTTACACACCCTAAACGAGCAGTACTTC. Translated: CASSLGGLHTLNEQYF.

J is TRBJ1-1 and V is TRBV6-5, with unresolved D. Trimming shortened V by 2 bases and J by 0 bases, and 7 bases separated the two germline ends. The CDR3 runs to 14 residues. The germline V gene encodes CDR1 MNHEY and CDR2 SVGAGI. The CDR3, as DNA: TGTGCCAGCAGTTACAGTGAGCTGAACACTGAAGCTTTCTTT. This encodes CASSYSELNTEAFF.

The chain links TRBV6-4 to TRBJ1-1; 10 bases are a match to TRBD1. The trim removed 6 bases at V and 1 base at J, leaving 5 bases unmatched. CDR3 size: 15 residues. CDR1 MRHNA and CDR2 SNTAGT come from the germline V gene. This CDR3 is CASRTGGLGNTEAFF. Written as DNA, the CDR3 is TGTGCCAGCAGGACAGGGGGCTTAGGGAACACTGAAGCTTTCTTT.

The chain recombines TRBV30 with TRBJ2-7, with D tentatively TRBD1 (5 bases). The CDR3 extends over 14 amino acids. CDR1 and CDR2 from the germline V gene are GTSNPN and SVGIG (reference sequence). Trimming shortened V by 0 bases and J by 6 bases, and 15 bases separated the two germline ends. CDR3 amino acids: CAWSVLRRASEQYF. The CDR3 nucleotides are TGTGCCTGGAGTGTACTCCGCAGGGCATCCGAGCAGTACTTC.

In the case of this clone: A much larger clone differs by one base, so this may be a read error. The sample carries other DNA sequences with the same CDR3. V and J are TRBV3-1 (or the pseudogene TRBV3-2) and TRBJ1-6; unclear D gene. The CDR3 is 13 residues long. Germline V gene sequence: CDR1 LGHDT, CDR2 YNNKEL (reference sequence). This CDR3 reads CTSSQNVGPPLHF. Here the CDR3 DNA reads TGTACCAGCAGCCAAAACGTAGGTCCACCCCTCCACTTT.

This chain uses TRBV5-4 with TRBJ1-4; D is perhaps TRBD1 (5 bases). The germline gives CDR1 SGHNT, CDR2 YYREEE (reference sequence). Trimming took 5 bases from V and 4 from J, leaving 15 bases between them. This CDR3 is 15 amino acids long. CDR3 region: CASSPHGAFNEKLFF. As DNA, the CDR3 is TGTGCCAGCAGTCCGCATGGGGCGTTTAATGAAAAACTGTTTTTT.

The chain is built from TRBV4-1 and TRBJ1-2; D remains ambiguous. CDR3 length equals 15 residues. V dropped 1 base and J dropped 4 bases, with 13 bases sitting between them. The germline V gene encodes CDR1 MGHRA and CDR2 YSYEKL. CDR3 DNA: TGCGCCAGCAGCCAAGTCCTCGGACCTAGCTATGGCTACACCTTC. Translating gives CASSQVLGPSYGYTF.

This clone came up once. This chain's CDR3 is CSAETYYEQYF. CDR3 DNA sequence: TGCAGTGCTGAAACTTACTACGAGCAGTACTTC. This chain joins TRBV20-1 and TRBJ2-7; no clear D. CDR1 and CDR2 (germline): DFQATT, SNEGSKA (reference sequence). The V end was cut by 5 bases, the J end by 3 bases, with 8 bases between. This CDR3 is 11 amino acids long.

CDR3 protein: CASGFGDRGNYGYTF. CDR3 nucleotide sequence: TGTGCTAGTGGTTTCGGGGACAGGGGGAACTATGGCTACACCTTC. The chain carries TRBV12-5 and TRBJ1-2; 11 nucleotides match TRBD1. Germline CDR1 is LGHNT and CDR2 is FRNRAP. The trim removed 3 bases at V and 2 bases at J, leaving 2 bases unmatched. This CDR3 has 15 residues.

The CDR3 DNA reads as TGTGCCAGCCGGACAGGCGTCATTGATGGCTACACCTTC. It is translated as CASRTGVIDGYTF. This chain links TRBV27 with TRBJ1-2; 7 nucleotides agree with TRBD1. The CDR3 has 13 amino acids. The germline V gene has CDR1 MNHEY and CDR2 SMNVEV (reference sequence). V lost 8 bases and J lost 6; bases outside the gene matches: 9.

The V and J genes are TRBV7-3 and TRBJ2-1, with D perhaps TRBD2 (6 bases). V was shortened by 4 bases and J by 7 bases, with 23 bases between the two germline ends. There are 17 residues in the CDR3. The germline CDR1 and CDR2 sequences are SGHTA and FQGTGA. CDR3 nucleotide sequence: TGTGCCAGCAGCTCGCCCGTTGCGGGACCGGGTGGTAATGAGCAGTTCTTC. It yields the protein CASSSPVAGPGGNEQFF.

In this sample, this clone turned up once. In DNA, the CDR3 is TGTGCCAGCAGTCCTGGGAGCGGGGGGGCCCGGGAGACCCAGTACTTC. This gives the protein CASSPGSGGARETQYF. The chain is built from TRBV2 and TRBJ2-5, with 10 positions matching TRBD2. This CDR3 comprises 16 residues. CDR1 SNHLY and CDR2 FYNNEI come from the germline V gene. The V segment lost 5 bases and the J segment 5 bases; nucleotides outside the gene matches: 11.

The rearrangement joins TRBV9 to TRBJ1-1; the D is unclear. CDR3 size: 13 residues. The V gene's germline CDR1 is SGDLS and CDR2 YYNGEE. Trimming shortened V by 0 bases and J by 0 bases, and 3 bases separated the two germline ends. As DNA, the CDR3 is TGTGCCAGCAGCGTAGCAATGAACACTGAAGCTTTCTTT. Its translation is CASSVAMNTEAFF.

The chain couples TRBV19 to TRBJ1-1; a possible D gene is TRBD1 (5 bases). Trimming left V 6 bases short and J 5 bases short, with 16 bases between. This CDR3 has 14 amino acids. Germline assignment: CDR1 LNHDA and CDR2 SQIVND (reference sequence). This chain's CDR3 is CASRGAGRSTEAFF. The CDR3 DNA reads as TGTGCCAGTAGAGGGGCGGGGAGGTCGACTGAAGCTTTCTTT.

The gene calls are TRBV5-5 and TRBJ1-2, with D perhaps matching TRBD1 (5 bases). Germline loops: CDR1 SGHKS, CDR2 YYEKEE (reference sequence). The V end was cut by 4 bases, the J end by 4 bases, with 20 bases between. This CDR3 is 16 amino acids long. CDR3 in DNA: TGTGCCAGCAGCCTGGGGACCCAGACCCCGAGCTATGGCTACACCTTC. This gives the protein CASSLGTQTPSYGYTF.

This chain joins TRBV5-4 and TRBJ1-2, with D perhaps TRBD1 (6 bases). Germline V gene lookup returns CDR1 SGHNT and CDR2 YYREEE (reference sequence). V was trimmed by 5 bases and J by 4 bases, leaving 15 bases between them. This CDR3 is 14 amino acids long. CDR3 loop: CASRPQGFGYGYTF. The CDR3 region has the DNA TGTGCCAGCAGGCCCCAGGGGTTTGGCTATGGCTACACCTTC.

The chain joins TRBV6-6 to TRBJ2-7; a weak D match, TRBD2 (6 bases). V lost 2 bases, J lost 2 bases, and 7 bases lay in between. The CDR3 consists of 13 residues. Germline V CDR1 and CDR2: MNHNY, SVGAGI (reference sequence). CDR3 in amino acids: CASSYTGAYEQYF. The CDR3 coding sequence is TGTGCCAGCAGTTACACGGGAGCCTACGAGCAGTACTTC.

The chain recombines TRBV5-1 with TRBJ1-1, with D perhaps matching TRBD1 (6 bases). The germline CDR1 and CDR2 sequences are SGHRS and YFSETQ. The CDR3 spans 13 residues. The V end lost 0 bases, the J end lost 11 bases, and 14 bases lay between the germline ends. This chain's CDR3 is CASSLADKGVAFF. Written as DNA, the CDR3 is TGCGCCAGCAGCTTGGCCGACAAGGGGGTGGCTTTCTTT.

In DNA form, the CDR3 reads TGTGCCAGCAGCATTTGGACAGGGGCTGAAGCTTTCTTT. This sequence encodes CASSIWTGAEAFF. J is TRBJ1-1 and V is TRBV7-2; TRBD1 matches at 9 bases. The CDR3 is made up of 13 amino acids. The junction had 4 bases not matched to a gene; V was cut back by 5 bases and J by 6 bases. CDR1 and CDR2 from the germline V gene are SGHTA and FQGNSA.

The J gene is TRBJ1-2, the V gene TRBV5-8; TRBD1 agrees at 7 bases. The V gene end was trimmed by 6 bases and the J gene end by 1 base; junction bases not matched to a gene: 15. The CDR3 runs 17 residues. Germline V gene sequence: CDR1 SGHTS, CDR2 YDEGEE. CDR3 residues: CASTGFTGTENNYGYTF. CDR3 bases: TGTGCCAGCACCGGATTTACCGGGACAGAGAATAACTATGGCTACACCTTC.

The V gene is TRBV29-1, the J gene TRBJ1-3, with D possibly TRBD1 on 5 matching bases. Germline lookup yields CDR1 SQVTM and CDR2 ANQGSEA. The CDR3 totals 14 residues. With 5 bases removed from V and 0 bases from J, the gap between germline ends came to 11 bases. CDR3 nucleotide sequence: TGCAGCGTTATAGGGGAGAGCTCTGGAAACACCATATATTTT. Residues: CSVIGESSGNTIYF.

The CDR3 region is CASSQWEVYQETQYF. The CDR3 coding sequence is TGTGCCAGCAGCCAGTGGGAGGTTTACCAAGAGACCCAGTACTTC. V gene TRBV3-1 (or the pseudogene TRBV3-2) combines with J gene TRBJ2-5; possibly TRBD2 for D (6 bases). Germline assignment: CDR1 LGHDT and CDR2 YNNKEL (reference sequence). Trimming pared 3 bases from V and 0 bases from J, leaving 11 bases between. CDR3 length equals 15 residues.

This sequence joins TRBV14 and TRBJ2-2, with TRBD2 matching 11 bases. The germline gives CDR1 SGHDN, CDR2 FVKESK. CDR3 length: 15 residues. V gave up 4 bases and J gave up 6 bases; unmatched junction bases: 4. CDR3 nucleotides: TGTGCCAGCAGCCCGACTAGCGGGGTGTCCGGGGAGCTGTTTTTT. Protein: CASSPTSGVSGELFF.

The chain links TRBV30 to TRBJ1-1; no clear D gene. V was shortened by 0 bases and J by 0 bases, with 14 bases between the two germline ends. The germline gives CDR1 GTSNPN, CDR2 SVGIG (reference sequence). This CDR3 region has 16 residues. DNA of the CDR3: TGTGCCTGGAGTGTCATAGGACCCACCATGAACACTGAAGCTTTCTTT. Translating gives CAWSVIGPTMNTEAFF. The full variable domain, with the rest looked up from reference TRBV30 and TRBJ1-1, is SQTIHQWPATLVQPVGSPLSLECTVEGTSNPNLYWYRQAAGRGLQLLFYSVGIGQISSEVPQNLSASRPQDRQFILSSKKLLLSDSGFYLCAWSVIGPTMNTEAFFGQGTRLTVV.

The chain uses TRBV2 and TRBJ1-1; D is unclear. Germline V gives CDR1 SNHLY, CDR2 FYNNEI. This CDR3 comprises 17 residues. Trimming cost V 8 bases and J 1 base, with 23 bases left between them. For the CDR3, the DNA is TGTGCCAGCCACGCCAGGTCTAGGAGCGATCCGAACACTGAAGCTTTCTTT. As protein: CASHARSRSDPNTEAFF. The full variable domain, with the rest looked up from reference TRBV2 and TRBJ1-1, is EPEVTQTPSHQVTQMGQEVILRCVPISNHLYFYWYRQILGQKVEFLVSFYNNEISEKSEIFDDQFSVERPDGSNFTLKIRSTKLEDSAMYFCASHARSRSDPNTEAFFGQGTRLTVV.

The chain is built from TRBV5-5 and TRBJ2-1; 10 nucleotides match TRBD1. The ends lost 0 bases at V and 4 bases at J; junction bases unmatched: 4. The germline V gene has CDR1 SGHKS and CDR2 YYEKEE (reference sequence). This CDR3 has 16 amino acids. CDR3 in DNA: TGTGCCAGCAGCTTGGTGTGGACAGGGGGATACAATGAGCAGTTCTTC. Translating gives CASSLVWTGGYNEQFF.

The chain employs TRBV5-1 and TRBJ1-5; a weak D match, TRBD1 (5 bases). Germline CDR1 reads SGHRS; CDR2 reads YFSETQ. The CDR3 spans 15 residues. The V gene lost 4 bases and the J gene lost 2 bases, with 13 bases spanning the gap. The CDR3 is CASSATGLGNQPQHF. The DNA of the CDR3 is TGCGCCAGCAGCGCCACAGGACTGGGCAATCAGCCCCAGCATTTT. The full variable domain, in which reference TRBV5-1 and TRBJ1-5 provide the parts outside the CDR3, is KAGVTQTPRYLIKTRGQQVTLSCSPISGHRSVSWYQQTPGQGLQFLFEYFSETQRNKGNFPGRFSGRQFSNSRSEMNVSTLELGDSALYLCASSATGLGNQPQHFGDGTRLSIL.

The CDR3 nucleotides read TGTGCCAGCAGTTTTCTGAGACCCTCTAACGAGCAGTACTTC. Amino acids: CASSFLRPSNEQYF. The genes are TRBV28 and TRBJ2-7; no clear D gene. The CDR3 consists of 14 residues. The V gene lost 3 bases and the J gene lost 5 bases, with 14 bases spanning the gap. In germline, CDR1 is MDHEN, CDR2 SYDVKM. The full variable domain, its missing parts supplied by reference TRBV28 and TRBJ2-7, is DVKVTQSSRYLVKRTGEKVFLECVQDMDHENMFWYRQDPGLGLRLIYFSYDVKMKEKGDIPEGYSVSREKKERFSLILESASTNQTSMYLCASSFLRPSNEQYFGPGTRLTVT.

The chain combines TRBV30 with TRBJ1-2; the D gene is possibly TRBD1 (5 bases). Deletions cut 4 bases from V and 2 bases from J, with 14 bases between. The CDR3 runs to 14 residues. Germline CDR1 reads GTSNPN; CDR2 reads SVGIG (reference sequence). CDR3 bases: TGTGCCTGGACCAGGGCAGGGCCCAACTATGGCTACACCTTC. It translates to CAWTRAGPNYGYTF.

The gene calls are TRBV5-5 and TRBJ1-1, with 8 bases fitting TRBD1. With 2 bases clipped from V and 6 bases from J, the junction kept 9 bases outside the gene matches. This CDR3 comprises 15 residues. Germline V CDR1 and CDR2: SGHKS, YYEKEE (reference sequence). CDR3 protein: CASSFMETGGAEAFF. The CDR3 coding sequence is TGTGCCAGCAGCTTTATGGAAACAGGGGGGGCTGAAGCTTTCTTT.